These 7 T cell receptor beta chains were sequenced from one sample in a study of PD-1 blockade in mismatch repair-deficient tumors. The protocol was immunoSEQ multiplex PCR, while the TCRdb copy is restricted to in-frame clones and leaves out a portion. The data hold 100,000 to 150,000 clones, with approximately 86% observed a single time. The source was peripheral blood, collected 44 weeks after starting pembrolizumab. All receptors come from an adult with mismatch repair-deficient cancer.

The chain uses TRBV19 and TRBJ2-7, with a weak D call TRBD1 (5 bases). Trimming shortened V by 3 bases and J by 0 bases, and 9 bases separated the two germline ends. Per the germline V gene, CDR1 is LNHDA and CDR2 is SQIVND (reference sequence). The CDR3 totals 14 residues. The CDR3 loop is CASSMPGSSYEQYF. CDR3 DNA sequence: TGTGCCAGTAGTATGCCAGGGTCCTCCTACGAGCAGTACTTC.

The CDR3 protein is CSVVGTGSRGVTDTQYF. In DNA form, the CDR3 reads TGCAGCGTTGTGGGGACAGGGTCCCGGGGGGTCACAGATACGCAGTATTTT. The chain couples TRBV29-1 to TRBJ2-3; 9 bases map to TRBD1. Germline values: CDR1 SQVTM, CDR2 ANQGSEA. The V and J ends lost 4 bases and 2 bases, in that order; junction bases with no gene match: 13. This CDR3 region has 17 residues.

The chain uses TRBV27 and TRBJ2-7; tentative D call: TRBD2 (5 bases). This CDR3 has 14 amino acids. The V end was cut by 4 bases, the J end by 4 bases, with 14 bases between. From germline, CDR1 is MNHEY and CDR2 SMNVEV (reference sequence). The CDR3 DNA reads as TGTGCCAGCAGTTCTATTAACGGGAAATACGAGCAGTACTTC. Its translation: CASSSINGKYEQYF.

The chain has TRBV7-9 and TRBJ2-2, with 8 bases lining up with TRBD2. The CDR3 loop spans 15 amino acids. The V gene end was trimmed by 3 bases and the J gene end by 4 bases; junction bases not matched to a gene: 4. The V gene's germline CDR1 is SEHNR and CDR2 FQNEAQ (reference sequence). The CDR3 here is CASSFGGAGTGELFF. CDR3 DNA sequence: TGTGCCAGCAGCTTCGGGGGGGCAGGCACCGGGGAGCTGTTTTTT.

The chain employs TRBV21-1 and TRBJ2-1; the D call of TRBD2 is as the table states it, not checked on the DNA. TRBV21-1 is a documented pseudogene. This CDR3 is built from 17 residues. The CDR3 DNA follows: TGTGCCAGCAGCAAAACCGGGACTAGCGGCACCTACAATGAGCAGTTCTTC. Its translation: CASSKTGTSGTYNEQFF.

This chain joins TRBV6-4 and TRBJ2-2; 8 nucleotides line up with TRBD2. CDR3 size: 14 residues. Trimming removed 2 bases from V and 4 bases from J; junction bases left unmatched: 0. CDR1 and CDR2 (germline): MRHNA, SNTAGT. The CDR3 protein is CASSDGTSTGELFF. Here the CDR3 DNA reads TGTGCCAGCAGTGACGGGACTAGCACCGGGGAGCTGTTTTTT.

The genes are TRBV11-2 and TRBJ1-2; D is unclear. The CDR3 contains 13 residues. CDR1 SGHAT and CDR2 FQNNGV come from the germline V gene. V shed 0 bases and J shed 6 bases, with 8 bases lying between them. CDR3 DNA: TGTGCCAGCAGCTTAGAGGGGTCTCATGGCTACACCTTC. Protein: CASSLEGSHGYTF. Using reference TRBV11-2 and TRBJ1-2 for the parts outside the CDR3, the full variable domain is EAGVAQSPRYKIIEKRQSVAFWCNPISGHATLYWYQQILGQGPKLLIQFQNNGVVDDSQLPKDRFSAERLKGVDSTLKIQPAKLEDSAVYLCASSLEGSHGYTFGSGTRLTVV.